The next 25 T cell receptor beta chains were all read from a single sample in a study of blood T cell repertoires in COVID-19. Profiling relied on immunoSEQ multiplex PCR, and the TCRdb table lists in-frame clones only, not all of them. Of approximately 200,000 clones listed, over 80% are singletons. The material sequenced was PBMCs or T cells enriched from blood (not recorded which). These receptors originate from a man aged 30 to 39 who had recovered from COVID-19.

The V gene is TRBV9, the J gene TRBJ2-1, with D uncertain. The CDR3 runs 12 residues. The V and J ends lost 4 bases and 7 bases respectively, with 9 bases between them. Germline V CDR1 and CDR2: SGDLS, YYNGEE. The CDR3 DNA reads TGTGCCAGCAGCCCGTCCCAGAATGAGCAGTTCTTC. Its translation is CASSPSQNEQFF.

This chain joins TRBV2 and TRBJ2-3; 9 bases map to TRBD2. This CDR3 comprises 15 residues. V gave up 7 bases and J gave up 4 bases; unmatched junction bases: 9. Germline lookup yields CDR1 SNHLY and CDR2 FYNNEI. CDR3 in DNA: TGTGCCAGCAAGGGGCAAAGCGGGGGGTCAGATACGCAGTATTTT. Translation gives CASKGQSGGSDTQYF. Full variable domain (rest looked up from reference TRBV2 and TRBJ2-3): EPEVTQTPSHQVTQMGQEVILRCVPISNHLYFYWYRQILGQKVEFLVSFYNNEISEKSEIFDDQFSVERPDGSNFTLKIRSTKLEDSAMYFCASKGQSGGSDTQYFGPGTRLTVL.

CDR3 nucleotide sequence: TGTGCCAGCAGCTTAGCCAGGGCAGGGCGCGAAAAACTGTTTTTT. Amino acids: CASSLARAGREKLFF. V is TRBV7-9 and J is TRBJ1-4, with D possibly being TRBD1 (5 bases). The CDR3 runs to 15 residues. Per germline, CDR1 SEHNR and CDR2 FQNEAQ (reference sequence). Trimming pared 0 bases from V and 8 bases from J, leaving 13 bases between. Complete variable domain (other parts from reference TRBV7-9 and TRBJ1-4): DTGVSQNPRHKITKRGQNVTFRCDPISEHNRLYWYRQTLGQGPEFLTYFQNEAQLEKSRLLSDRFSAERPKGSFSTLEIQRTEQGDSAMYLCASSLARAGREKLFFGSGTQLSVL.

This chain connects TRBV27 to TRBJ1-1, with 7 bases lining up with TRBD1. Germline V gives CDR1 MNHEY, CDR2 SMNVEV (reference sequence). CDR3 length: 16 amino acids. Unmatched junction bases numbered 11, after V lost 6 bases and J lost 1 base. CDR3 sequence (DNA): TGTGCCAGCAGACTCGGACAGGAAGGACCGAACACTGAAGCTTTCTTT. Protein: CASRLGQEGPNTEAFF.

The chain recombines TRBV7-2 with TRBJ1-4, with 8 bases lining up with TRBD1. J gave up 8 bases and V 5 bases, and 10 bases lay outside the gene matches. Looked up from germline, CDR1 is SGHTA and CDR2 is FQGNSA. This CDR3 has 15 amino acids. This CDR3 is CASSPQGAPTEKLFF. The CDR3 DNA reads as TGTGCCAGCAGCCCGCAGGGGGCGCCGACCGAAAAACTGTTTTTT.

The table lists this clone with a few counts. The rearrangement uses TRBV6-5 and TRBJ2-1; D is uncertain. V lost 8 bases to trimming and J lost 10 bases, with 24 bases between them. CDR1 is MNHEY, CDR2 SVGAGI, per germline. The CDR3 has 15 amino acids. The CDR3 nucleotides are TGTGCCAGCGGAGAAAGGCCTCATACCCCCCTCGAGCAGTTCTTC. Its translation is CASGERPHTPLEQFF.

The rearrangement joins TRBV12-3 or TRBV12-4 to TRBJ2-2; no clear D. The CDR3 contains 12 residues. V was pared by 2 bases and J by 10 bases, with 8 bases between. The CDR3 sequence: CASSLSSLELFF. In nucleotides, the CDR3 is TGTGCCAGCAGTTTATCCTCCTTGGAGCTGTTTTTT.

In this sample, this clone turned up once. This chain links TRBV20-1 with TRBJ2-7; a weak D match, TRBD1 (6 bases). Deletions cut 4 bases from V and 9 bases from J, with 13 bases between. Germline V gene lookup returns CDR1 DFQATT and CDR2 SNEGSKA (reference sequence). This CDR3 comprises 11 residues. The CDR3 protein is CSATPGQTQYF. CDR3 in DNA: TGCAGTGCTACCCCGGGACAAACGCAGTACTTC.

This clone has only a few counts. The chain uses TRBV5-1 and TRBJ1-3; D might be TRBD1 (5 bases). Trimming stripped 0 bases from V and 0 bases from J, with 7 bases between. Germline values: CDR1 SGHRS, CDR2 YFSETQ. The CDR3 totals 15 residues. As DNA, the CDR3 is TGCGCCAGCAGCTTGGAGGGGAACTCTGGAAACACCATATATTTT. Translated, it gives CASSLEGNSGNTIYF.

This clone was seen only once. The chain has TRBV9 and TRBJ1-6; no definite D call. V was pared by 3 bases and J by 0 bases, with 7 bases between. This CDR3 region has 15 residues. Looked up from germline, CDR1 is SGDLS and CDR2 is YYNGEE. The CDR3 bases are TGTGCCAGCAGCGGGAGGAGCTCCTATAATTCACCCCTCCACTTT. The encoded protein is CASSGRSSYNSPLHF.

The chain combines TRBV2 with TRBJ1-2; 7 nucleotides align to TRBD1. The CDR3 length is 16 residues. Germline V gene data show CDR1 as SNHLY and CDR2 as FYNNEI. With 6 bases clipped from V and 4 bases from J, the junction kept 14 bases outside the gene matches. CDR3 loop: CASRPTRAGQPYGYTF. The CDR3 nucleotides are TGTGCCAGCAGACCTACACGGGCGGGACAGCCCTATGGCTACACCTTC.

The chain employs TRBV5-1 and TRBJ2-2; possibly TRBD1 for D (5 bases). This CDR3 has 14 amino acids. V lost 2 bases and J lost 3, with 8 bases in between. Germline-derived CDR1 and CDR2 are SGHRS and YFSETQ. The CDR3: CASSFRVDTGELFF. CDR3 coding DNA: TGCGCCAGCAGCTTCAGGGTGGACACCGGGGAGCTGTTTTTT.

A few counts support this clone. The chain recombines TRBV7-2 with TRBJ1-5; the match to TRBD1 covers 7 bases. CDR3 length equals 14 residues. V dropped 1 base and J dropped 4; count of bases not matched to a gene: 1. Germline CDR1 SGHTA, CDR2 FQGNSA. The CDR3 DNA reads TGTGCCAGCAGCTTAGAGACAGGGAATCAGCCCCAGCATTTT. Translating gives CASSLETGNQPQHF.

This clone has a single count. The rearrangement links TRBV18 to TRBJ2-1; 9 nucleotides line up with TRBD1. The trim removed 3 bases at V and 7 bases at J, leaving 7 bases unmatched. CDR3 length equals 15 residues. CDR1 and CDR2 (germline): KGHSH, LQKENI. The DNA for the CDR3 is TGTGCCAGCTCACCGGGACAGGGAGCCCTAAATGAGCAGTTCTTC. Protein sequence: CASSPGQGALNEQFF.

The chain carries TRBV19 and TRBJ1-1, with a weak D call TRBD1 (6 bases). Germline CDR1 and CDR2: LNHDA and SQIVND (reference sequence). This CDR3 spans 15 amino acids. Trimming pared 1 base from V and 5 bases from J, leaving 14 bases between. Here the CDR3 DNA reads TGTGCCAGTAGTATAGCCGAAACAGGGAGAACTGAAGCTTTCTTT. It encodes CASSIAETGRTEAFF.

The chain is built from TRBV2 and TRBJ2-2, with D maybe TRBD2 (6 bases). V dropped 4 bases and J dropped 1 base, with 16 bases sitting between them. Per germline, CDR1 SNHLY and CDR2 FYNNEI. The CDR3 runs to 17 residues. CDR3 in amino acids: CASSVPLRRENTGELFF. As DNA, the CDR3 is TGTGCCAGCAGTGTTCCCCTTAGGCGGGAGAACACCGGGGAGCTGTTTTTT.

This clone was seen a handful of times. The chain is built from TRBV6-5 and TRBJ1-1; 7 bases match TRBD1. This CDR3 comprises 14 residues. Germline V gene data show CDR1 as MNHEY and CDR2 as SVGAGI. V gave up 4 bases and J gave up 0 bases; unmatched junction bases: 2. CDR3 loop: CASSSGQVNTEAFF. The DNA for the CDR3 is TGTGCCAGCAGTTCAGGACAGGTGAACACTGAAGCTTTCTTT.

This clone was detected only a few times. The rearrangement uses TRBV5-1 and TRBJ2-2, with TRBD2 matching over 9 bases. CDR3 length equals 15 residues. V was pared by 4 bases and J by 0 bases, with 1 base of the junction left unmatched. CDR1 is SGHRS and CDR2 is YFSETQ in the germline V gene. In DNA, the CDR3 is TGCGCCAGCAGCGCTAGCGGGGCGAACACCGGGGAGCTGTTTTTT. Its translation is CASSASGANTGELFF.

This chain's CDR3 is CASSQGLAGFSYNEQFF. CDR3 bases: TGTGCCAGCAGCCAAGGACTAGCGGGGTTCTCCTACAATGAGCAGTTCTTC. The rearrangement links TRBV3-1 (or the pseudogene TRBV3-2) to TRBJ2-1; 11 nucleotides agree with TRBD2. The V gene end was trimmed by 1 base and the J gene end by 0 bases; junction bases not matched to a gene: 2. The CDR3 totals 17 residues. Germline lookup yields CDR1 LGHDT and CDR2 YNNKEL (reference sequence).

V gene TRBV24-1 combines with J gene TRBJ1-4, with D maybe TRBD1 (6 bases). Germline V gene data show CDR1 as KGHDR and CDR2 as SFDVKD. This CDR3 region has 14 residues. V lost 4 bases and J 10 bases, leaving 15 bases between the germline ends. The CDR3 is CATSDSTGYGKLFF. The DNA of the CDR3 is TGTGCCACCAGTGACAGTACAGGGTATGGAAAACTGTTTTTT.

The rearrangement uses TRBV29-1 and TRBJ1-2; D is perhaps TRBD1 (5 bases). Germline V gives CDR1 SQVTM, CDR2 ANQGSEA. Trimming stripped 6 bases from V and 6 bases from J, with 11 bases between. CDR3 length equals 11 residues. CDR3: CSVPQGNGYTF. The CDR3 DNA sequence: TGCAGCGTACCGCAGGGAAATGGCTACACCTTC.

The chain is built from TRBV5-1 and TRBJ2-7, with 9 bases fitting TRBD2. CDR3 length equals 16 residues. From germline, CDR1 is SGHRS and CDR2 YFSETQ. Germline trimming cut 2 bases from V and 6 bases from J; bases unmatched to any gene: 12. The CDR3 loop reads CASSFGASGIFGEQYF. The CDR3 DNA reads as TGCGCCAGCAGCTTCGGGGCTAGCGGGATCTTTGGCGAGCAGTACTTC.

This chain connects TRBV12-3 or TRBV12-4 to TRBJ1-5, with D possibly being TRBD1 (5 bases). CDR3 length: 12 residues. V was shortened by 6 bases and J by 4 bases, with 7 bases between the two germline ends. CDR3 amino acids: CASSPGNQPQHF. The CDR3 nucleotides are TGTGCCAGCAGCCCAGGGAATCAGCCCCAGCATTTT.

This chain joins TRBV25-1 and TRBJ2-7; a weak D match, TRBD2 (6 bases). The V end lost 8 bases, the J end lost 4 bases, and 18 bases lay between the germline ends. The CDR3 totals 14 residues. CDR1 and CDR2 from the germline V gene are MGHDK and SYGVNS. CDR3 bases: TGTGCCAGCGGAAAACCGGGACTGATTTACGAGCAGTACTTC. Its protein is CASGKPGLIYEQYF.

The chain joins TRBV3-1 (or the pseudogene TRBV3-2) to TRBJ1-4, with a possible D match to TRBD1 (5 bases). The V and J ends lost 0 bases and 4 bases respectively, with 12 bases between them. This CDR3 has 16 amino acids. In germline, CDR1 is LGHDT, CDR2 YNNKEL (reference sequence). CDR3 nucleotide sequence: TGTGCCAGCAGCCAAGATCTTGCAGGGCTTAATGAAAAACTGTTTTTT. Protein sequence: CASSQDLAGLNEKLFF.